A single sample is the source of the 18 T cell receptor beta chains below, sequenced in a study of shared clonotypes between healthy human individuals. Here immunoSEQ multiplex PCR was the method, and the copy in TCRdb shows in-frame clones only, minus some. The sample includes around 700,000 clones, about 78% of them seen just once. The source material was memory CD4+ T cells sorted from blood. The subset is: CD45RA-negative fraction. All receptors come from a woman aged 25 to 39 in good health.

A single count supports this clone. V is TRBV18 and J is TRBJ2-1; D is undetermined. This CDR3 region has 15 residues. The germline V gene has CDR1 KGHSH and CDR2 LQKENI. The V end lost 3 bases, the J end lost 6 bases, and 15 bases lay between the germline ends. CDR3 DNA: TGTGCCAGCTCACCCCAGAGTGCCCCTCGCAATGAGCAGTTCTTC. Protein sequence: CASSPQSAPRNEQFF. Drawing the rest from reference TRBV18 and TRBJ2-1, the complete variable domain is NAGVMQNPRHLVRRRGQEARLRCSPMKGHSHVYWYRQLPEEGLKFMVYLQKENIIDESGMPKERFSAEFPKEGPSILRIQQVVRGDSAAYFCASSPQSAPRNEQFFGPGTRLTVL.

V gene TRBV2 combines with J gene TRBJ2-3, with a possible D match to TRBD1 (5 bases). The CDR3 contains 13 residues. V shed 4 bases and J shed 2 bases, with 7 bases lying between them. Germline V gene lookup returns CDR1 SNHLY and CDR2 FYNNEI. CDR3 loop: CASSVRDTDTQYF. The CDR3 DNA follows: TGTGCCAGCAGTGTCAGGGACACAGATACGCAGTATTTT.

The V and J genes are TRBV27 and TRBJ2-2; 9 bases match TRBD1. The CDR3 extends over 15 amino acids. Germline CDR1 reads MNHEY; CDR2 reads SMNVEV (reference sequence). Unmatched junction bases numbered 8, after V lost 6 bases and J lost 6 bases. CDR3 loop: CASSPQGAFPGELFF. The CDR3 DNA reads TGTGCCAGCAGCCCACAGGGGGCATTCCCCGGGGAGCTGTTTTTT.

The chain recombines TRBV5-4 with TRBJ2-4; no firm D call. This CDR3 comprises 17 residues. CDR1 and CDR2 (germline): SGHNT, YYREEE (reference sequence). The V and J ends lost 2 bases and 0 bases respectively, with 15 bases between them. CDR3 in amino acids: CASSFGRLRLAKNIQYF. The CDR3 bases are TGTGCCAGCAGCTTTGGCAGGCTGAGGCTAGCCAAAAACATTCAGTACTTC.

The gene calls are TRBV6-5 and TRBJ2-7; D is possibly TRBD2 (5 bases). This CDR3 region has 13 residues. From germline, CDR1 is MNHEY and CDR2 SVGAGI. V lost 0 bases and J 4 bases, leaving 7 bases between the germline ends. CDR3 amino acids: CASSYSGEYEQYF. DNA for the CDR3: TGTGCCAGCAGTTACTCGGGAGAATACGAGCAGTACTTC.

This clone was picked up many times. The CDR3: CASSLQRDRELHF. The CDR3 DNA is TGTGCCAGCAGCTTACAAAGGGACAGAGAGTTGCATTTT. V and J are TRBV7-2 and TRBJ1-5; 7 positions agree with TRBD1. CDR1 is SGHTA and CDR2 is FQGNSA in the germline V gene. The CDR3 spans 13 residues. The trim removed 2 bases at V and 15 bases at J, leaving 10 bases unmatched. The entire variable domain, with the rest obtained from reference TRBV7-2 and TRBJ1-5, is as follows: GAGVSQSPSNKVTEKGKDVELRCDPISGHTALYWYRQSLGQGLEFLIYFQGNSAPDKSGLPSDRFSAERTGGSVSTLTIQRTQQEDSAVYLCASSLQRDRELHFGDGTRLSIL.

This clone appeared once. The rearrangement links TRBV7-8 to TRBJ2-7; D might be TRBD2 (5 bases). The CDR3 length is 16 residues. Germline CDR1 SGHVS, CDR2 FQNEAQ. V was trimmed by 5 bases and J by 3 bases, leaving 20 bases between them. CDR3 loop: CASSPRRTALRYEQYF. The CDR3, as DNA: TGTGCCAGCAGCCCCCGCAGGACTGCTTTGCGCTACGAGCAGTACTTC.

The genes are TRBV5-1 and TRBJ2-7; 15 positions match TRBD2. Germline V gene sequence: CDR1 SGHRS, CDR2 YFSETQ. The V gene end was trimmed by 4 bases and the J gene end by 6 bases; junction bases not matched to a gene: 11. The CDR3 has 17 residues. The chain's CDR3 is CASSPGLAGGPMGEQYF. CDR3 in DNA: TGCGCCAGCAGCCCGGGACTAGCGGGAGGCCCGATGGGCGAGCAGTACTTC.

The chain carries TRBV11-2 and TRBJ2-1; D perhaps matches TRBD2 (6 bases). CDR1 and CDR2 from the germline V gene are SGHAT and FQNNGV. This CDR3 is built from 14 residues. Deletions cut 5 bases from V and 6 bases from J, with 14 bases between. The DNA of the CDR3 is TGTGCCAGCAGCGCCCAGTGGCGGGGCAATGAGCAGTTCTTC. Translation: CASSAQWRGNEQFF. The variable domain in full, with the rest retrieved from reference TRBV11-2 and TRBJ2-1, is EAGVAQSPRYKIIEKRQSVAFWCNPISGHATLYWYQQILGQGPKLLIQFQNNGVVDDSQLPKDRFSAERLKGVDSTLKIQPAKLEDSAVYLCASSAQWRGNEQFFGPGTRLTVL.

The chain combines TRBV28 with TRBJ1-4; 8 positions agree with TRBD1. The ends lost 3 bases at V and 5 bases at J; junction bases unmatched: 2. CDR1 is MDHEN and CDR2 is SYDVKM in the germline V gene. There are 14 residues in the CDR3. The DNA of the CDR3 is TGTGCCAGCAGTTTTGGACAGGGAAATGAAAAACTGTTTTTT. Residues: CASSFGQGNEKLFF.

The V gene is TRBV5-1, the J gene TRBJ2-2; D is possibly TRBD2 (6 bases). V lost 4 bases and J 0 bases, leaving 13 bases between the germline ends. Germline V gene sequence: CDR1 SGHRS, CDR2 YFSETQ. This CDR3 contains 16 residues. In DNA, the CDR3 is TGCGCCAGCAGCCCGGGAGTCCAAGCGAACACCGGGGAGCTGTTTTTT. This sequence encodes CASSPGVQANTGELFF.

The chain is built from TRBV6-6 and TRBJ2-7; tentatively, D is TRBD2 (6 bases). The germline CDR1 and CDR2 sequences are MNHNY and SVGAGI (reference sequence). The CDR3 runs 13 residues. With 2 bases removed from V and 3 bases from J, the gap between germline ends came to 8 bases. The CDR3 loop reads CASSYTSNYEQYF. The CDR3 nucleotides are TGTGCCAGCAGTTACACTAGCAACTACGAGCAGTACTTC.

The rearrangement uses TRBV28 and TRBJ1-2; TRBD1 matches 7 bases. This CDR3 comprises 15 residues. V lost 6 bases, J lost 6 bases, and 13 bases stayed unmatched. Germline V CDR1 and CDR2: MDHEN, SYDVKM. The CDR3 region has the DNA TGTGCCAGCAGCATCAGGACAACAGGGGCCCATGGCTACACCTTC. Its translation is CASSIRTTGAHGYTF.

This clone was counted only a few times. The chain carries TRBV28 and TRBJ1-2; TRBD1 is a possible D gene (6 bases). The CDR3 length is 14 residues. V was clipped by 6 bases and J by 9 bases, with 20 bases between them. Per germline, CDR1 MDHEN and CDR2 SYDVKM. This CDR3 is CASRPFLQGVSYTF. In DNA form, the CDR3 reads TGTGCCAGCAGACCTTTCTTACAGGGAGTGAGCTACACCTTC.

The chain links TRBV25-1 to TRBJ1-2; unclear D gene. V was shortened by 3 bases and J by 4 bases, with 6 bases between the two germline ends. Germline CDR1 reads MGHDK; CDR2 reads SYGVNS. This CDR3 has 12 residues. The CDR3 region is CASSDGLYGYTF. CDR3 in DNA: TGTGCCAGCAGTGATGGTCTCTATGGCTACACCTTC.

This clone turned up a few times. The chain has TRBV25-1 and TRBJ2-1; 9 bases align to TRBD1. Germline values: CDR1 MGHDK, CDR2 SYGVNS. The CDR3 runs 17 residues. Trimming took 4 bases from V and 3 from J; bases not matched to a gene: 10. CDR3 in amino acids: CASSALQLTGGYNEQFF. In DNA form, the CDR3 reads TGTGCCAGCAGTGCCCTGCAACTGACAGGGGGCTACAATGAGCAGTTCTTC.

This clone was observed a handful of times. The chain carries TRBV7-2 and TRBJ2-2; D is perhaps TRBD2 (6 bases). Germline values: CDR1 SGHTA, CDR2 FQGNSA. V was shortened by 1 base and J by 2 bases, with 8 bases between the two germline ends. CDR3 length equals 15 residues. CDR3 DNA: TGTGCCAGCAGCTTAGGGGACTTCAACACCGGGGAGCTGTTTTTT. Protein sequence: CASSLGDFNTGELFF.

The chain has TRBV5-1 and TRBJ2-1; weak D call: TRBD1 (6 bases). Germline V gene lookup returns CDR1 SGHRS and CDR2 YFSETQ. With 4 bases removed from V and 0 bases from J, the gap between germline ends came to 11 bases. The CDR3 runs 15 residues. CDR3 sequence reads: CASSPGVYSYNEQFF. In DNA form, the CDR3 reads TGCGCCAGCAGCCCAGGGGTGTACTCCTACAATGAGCAGTTCTTC.